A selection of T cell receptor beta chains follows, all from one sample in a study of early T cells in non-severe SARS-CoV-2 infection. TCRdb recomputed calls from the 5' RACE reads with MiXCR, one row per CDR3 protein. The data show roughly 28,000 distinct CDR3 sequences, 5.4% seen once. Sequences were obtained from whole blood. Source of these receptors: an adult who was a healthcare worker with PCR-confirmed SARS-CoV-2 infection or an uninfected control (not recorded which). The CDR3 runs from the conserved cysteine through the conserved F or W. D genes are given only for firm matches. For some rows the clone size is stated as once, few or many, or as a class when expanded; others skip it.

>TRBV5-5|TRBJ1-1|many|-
CASSLPNTEAFF
TGTGCCAGCAGCTTACCCAACACTGAAGCTTTCTTT
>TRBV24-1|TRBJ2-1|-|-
CATQDHTPLYNEQFF
TGTGCCACCCAGGACCACACTCCCCTCTACAATGAGCAGTTCTTC
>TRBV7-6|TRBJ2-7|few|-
CASSSLTGTPYEQYF
TGTGCCAGCAGCTCCCTAACCGGGACCCCCTACGAGCAGTACTTC
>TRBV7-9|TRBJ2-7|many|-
CASSLLDRKGEQYF
TGTGCCAGCAGCTTATTGGACAGAAAAGGCGAGCAGTACTTC
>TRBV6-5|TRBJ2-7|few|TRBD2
CASRYLAGGSYEQYF
TGTGCCAGCAGATATCTAGCGGGAGGATCCTACGAGCAGTACTTC
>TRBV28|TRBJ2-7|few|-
CASSLLVTAYEQYF
TGTGCCAGCAGTTTATTGGTTACCGCCTACGAGCAGTACTTC
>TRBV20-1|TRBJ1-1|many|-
CSAGLRDTEAFF
TGCAGTGCGGGTCTTAGGGACACTGAAGCTTTCTTT
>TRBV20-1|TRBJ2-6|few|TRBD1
CSAQTGIHSGANVLTF
TGCAGTGCCCAGACAGGGATTCACTCTGGGGCCAACGTCCTGACTTTC
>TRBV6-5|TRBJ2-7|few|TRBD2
CASSYTLGGYSYEQYF
TGTGCCAGCAGTTACACGCTCGGGGGGTATTCCTACGAGCAGTACTTC
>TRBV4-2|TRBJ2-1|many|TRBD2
CASSQDLLAGAPEKNEQFF
TGTGCCAGCAGCCAAGATCTGCTAGCGGGGGCCCCGGAGAAGAATGAGCAGTTCTTC
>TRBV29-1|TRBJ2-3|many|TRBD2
CSVDRGSGTDTQYF
TGCAGCGTTGATCGCGGGAGTGGCACAGATACGCAGTATTTT
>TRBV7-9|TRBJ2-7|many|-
CASSLTGGEREQYF
TGTGCCAGCAGCCTCACGGGGGGCGAACGCGAGCAGTACTTC
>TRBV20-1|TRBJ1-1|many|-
CSAFPGTRAFF
TGCAGTGCTTTTCCCGGGACCCGGGCTTTCTTT
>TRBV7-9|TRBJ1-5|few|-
CASSLGMTGSNQPQHF
TGTGCCAGCAGCTTAGGTATGACAGGTAGCAATCAGCCCCAGCATTTT
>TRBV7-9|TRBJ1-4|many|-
CASSSRWNEKLFF
TGTGCCAGCAGCTCCAGGTGGAATGAAAAACTGTTTTTT
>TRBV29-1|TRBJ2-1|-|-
CSVAAGPGNEQFF
TGCAGCGTTGCGGCGGGACCCGGCAATGAGCAGTTCTTC
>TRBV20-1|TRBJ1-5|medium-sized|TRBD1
CSARDEQGGHQPQHF
TGCAGTGCTAGAGATGAACAGGGGGGGCATCAGCCCCAGCATTTT